Each of the 17 T cell receptor beta chains below was sequenced from the same sample in a study of technical replicates of blood from several donors. Method: immunoSEQ multiplex PCR; TCRdb's copy keeps in-frame clones and lacks some. Of about 88,000 clones listed, about 93% are singletons. Sequencing used T cells isolated from PBMCs. The receptors come from a human donor in good health.

This chain connects TRBV27 to TRBJ2-5, with TRBD2 identical over 10 bases. V shed 0 bases and J 5 bases; nucleotides not matched to a gene: 6. The CDR3 is 16 amino acids. Germline V gene lookup returns CDR1 MNHEY and CDR2 SMNVEV (reference sequence). CDR3 bases: TGTGCCAGCAGTTTATCCAAGCGGGAGGGTGGTGAGACCCAGTACTTC. Amino acid sequence: CASSLSKREGGETQYF.

This chain uses TRBV11-1 with TRBJ2-1; D perhaps matches TRBD2 (5 bases). In germline, CDR1 is SGHAT, CDR2 FQDESV (reference sequence). This CDR3 contains 16 residues. V was shortened by 3 bases and J by 0 bases, with 12 bases between the two germline ends. The DNA for the CDR3 is TGTGCCAGCAGCTTCCTAGCAGGACGCTCCTACAATGAGCAGTTCTTC. Its protein product is CASSFLAGRSYNEQFF.

The chain uses TRBV5-1 and TRBJ2-3; a weak D match, TRBD2 (6 bases). V was cut by 4 bases and J by 5 bases, with 20 bases left in between. The CDR3 extends over 16 amino acids. Per germline, CDR1 SGHRS and CDR2 YFSETQ. The CDR3 loop is CASSPRGTGEGDTQYF. As DNA, the CDR3 is TGCGCCAGCAGCCCCCGGGGGACGGGGGAAGGAGATACGCAGTATTTT. Full variable domain (outside the CDR3, taken from reference TRBV5-1 and TRBJ2-3): KAGVTQTPRYLIKTRGQQVTLSCSPISGHRSVSWYQQTPGQGLQFLFEYFSETQRNKGNFPGRFSGRQFSNSRSEMNVSTLELGDSALYLCASSPRGTGEGDTQYFGPGTRLTVL.

There are a few counts of this clone. This chain connects TRBV27 to TRBJ1-1; D gene unclear. The CDR3 spans 15 residues. Between the trimmed V and J ends, which lost 1 base and 5 bases, there was a span of 14 bases. Germline CDR1 MNHEY, CDR2 SMNVEV (reference sequence). CDR3 loop: CASSLLGHSGTEAFF. The DNA of the CDR3 is TGTGCCAGCAGTTTATTGGGCCACAGTGGTACTGAAGCTTTCTTT.

This rearrangement joins TRBV5-8 to TRBJ1-3; D is uncertain. The length of the CDR3 is 17 residues. V was shortened by 1 base and J by 0 bases, with 14 bases between the two germline ends. In germline, CDR1 is SGHTS, CDR2 YDEGEE. Here the CDR3 reads CASSLSLSLLSGNTIYF. The CDR3 DNA reads TGTGCCAGCAGCTTGTCGCTTTCCCTACTCTCTGGAAACACCATATATTTT.

This rearrangement joins TRBV19 to TRBJ2-1, with 7 bases identical to TRBD2. This CDR3 is built from 13 residues. The V gene's germline CDR1 is LNHDA and CDR2 SQIVND (reference sequence). J was trimmed by 3 bases and V by 9 bases; bases with no gene match: 5. CDR3 residues: CASHGGYYNEQFF. In DNA form, the CDR3 reads TGTGCCAGCCACGGGGGGTACTACAATGAGCAGTTCTTC. Based on the CDR3 plus reference TRBV19 and TRBJ2-1, the full variable domain is DGGITQSPKYLFRKEGQNVTLSCEQNLNHDAMYWYRQDPGQGLRLIYYSQIVNDFQKGDIAEGYSVSREKKESFPLTVTSAQKNPTAFYLCASHGGYYNEQFFGPGTRLTVL.

The chain combines TRBV27 with TRBJ1-1; tentatively, D is TRBD1 (5 bases). The V end was cut by 0 bases, the J end by 6 bases, with 17 bases between. Germline V gene sequence: CDR1 MNHEY, CDR2 SMNVEV (reference sequence). The length of the CDR3 is 16 residues. CDR3 coding DNA: TGTGCCAGCAGTTTATCTTTGGCAGGGAAGAGGCCTGAAGCTTTCTTT. This sequence encodes CASSLSLAGKRPEAFF.

The V and J genes are TRBV10-3 and TRBJ2-1; 7 bases agree with TRBD1. J was trimmed by 0 bases and V by 6 bases; bases with no gene match: 2. The CDR3 length is 14 residues. Germline V gene lookup returns CDR1 ENHRY and CDR2 SYGVKD. CDR3 sequence (DNA): TGTGCCATCAGGGGACAGAGCTCCTACAATGAGCAGTTCTTC. This gives the protein CAIRGQSSYNEQFF.

The genes are TRBV11-2 and TRBJ2-5; tentative D call: TRBD1 (5 bases). Trimming removed 5 bases from V and 0 bases from J, with 16 bases in between. Germline CDR1 and CDR2: SGHAT and FQNNGV. CDR3 length: 16 residues. The CDR3 bases are TGTGCCAGCAGCCACCAGGAGACAGCCTACCAAGAGACCCAGTACTTC. Amino acids: CASSHQETAYQETQYF.

This sequence joins TRBV5-4 and TRBJ2-7; 8 bases map to TRBD1. There are 15 residues in the CDR3. The V gene's germline CDR1 is SGHNT and CDR2 YYREEE (reference sequence). The V gene end was trimmed by 3 bases and the J gene end by 0 bases; junction bases not matched to a gene: 5. The DNA of the CDR3 is TGTGCCAGCAGCTGGGGGACAGGTTACTCCTACGAGCAGTACTTC. Translation gives CASSWGTGYSYEQYF.

The chain carries TRBV19 and TRBJ2-1; TRBD1 aligns across 9 bases. Germline assignment: CDR1 LNHDA and CDR2 SQIVND (reference sequence). The CDR3 has 15 residues. Trimming took 6 bases from V and 5 from J; bases not matched to a gene: 8. CDR3 residues: CASSIWTGEDNEQFF. In DNA, the CDR3 is TGTGCCAGTAGCATTTGGACAGGGGAGGACAATGAGCAGTTCTTC.

The chain recombines TRBV27 with TRBJ2-1; 10 bases are shared with TRBD1. The J segment lost 2 bases and the V segment lost 9 bases, leaving 4 bases of the junction unmatched. This CDR3 spans 14 amino acids. Germline V gene data show CDR1 as MNHEY and CDR2 as SMNVEV (reference sequence). DNA of the CDR3: TGTGCCAGTTATGGACAGGGGGCCTACAATGAGCAGTTCTTC. It is translated as CASYGQGAYNEQFF.

This rearrangement joins TRBV9 to TRBJ2-5, with TRBD1 matching over 7 bases. The CDR3 consists of 15 residues. V shed 4 bases, J shed 3 bases, and the junction held 9 bases outside the gene matches. Looked up from germline, CDR1 is SGDLS and CDR2 is YYNGEE. This CDR3 reads CASSLPVGQEETQYF. CDR3 DNA sequence: TGTGCCAGCAGCCTCCCAGTCGGACAGGAAGAGACCCAGTACTTC.

The chain employs TRBV6-5 and TRBJ1-2; weak D call: TRBD1 (5 bases). Trimming left V 1 base short and J 4 bases short, with 16 bases between. Germline assignment: CDR1 MNHEY and CDR2 SVGAGI. This CDR3 has 16 amino acids. CDR3 sequence reads: CASSYWGTTEIYGYTF. CDR3 coding DNA: TGTGCCAGCAGTTACTGGGGGACTACCGAAATCTATGGCTACACCTTC.

This clone was recorded only once. This chain uses TRBV7-9 with TRBJ2-5, with a weak D call TRBD1 (6 bases). V lost 4 bases and J lost 7, with 16 bases in between. The CDR3 loop spans 14 amino acids. Germline CDR1 reads SEHNR; CDR2 reads FQNEAQ (reference sequence). The CDR3 region is CASSSGTKAATQYF. The CDR3 nucleotides read TGTGCCAGCAGCTCCGGGACAAAGGCAGCGACCCAGTACTTC.

Here the CDR3 reads CASSIGGRETQYF. DNA of the CDR3: TGTGCCAGTAGTATAGGGGGCAGAGAGACCCAGTACTTC. V and J are TRBV19 and TRBJ2-5; TRBD1 might be the D (5 bases). Germline lookup yields CDR1 LNHDA and CDR2 SQIVND (reference sequence). The CDR3 runs 13 residues. V dropped 1 base and J dropped 4 bases, with 7 bases sitting between them.

The V gene is TRBV19, the J gene TRBJ1-2; a possible D gene is TRBD1 (5 bases). Trimming took 6 bases from V and 8 from J, leaving 10 bases between them. The germline CDR1 and CDR2 sequences are LNHDA and SQIVND (reference sequence). The CDR3 runs to 11 residues. Written as DNA, the CDR3 is TGTGCCAGTAGAACGGGGGGAGGCTACACCTTC. Protein sequence: CASRTGGGYTF.